One sample yielded the 20 T cell receptor beta chains listed below, sequenced in a study of T cells in Graves' hyperthyroidism and ophthalmopathy. TCR beta CDR3 region amplification was performed from RNA transcripts. The primer set for the first-round RT-PCR of the TCR CDR3 was HTBI. TCRdb called the multiplex PCR reads again in MiXCR, with one record for every CDR3 protein. The profile covers more than 500,000 distinct CDR3 sequences, with 15% to 20% appearing a single time and less than 30% taken by the ten largest. Sequences were obtained from blood. The origin of the receptors is a woman aged 30 to 39 with Graves' ophthalmopathy.

V and J are TRBV30 and TRBJ2-7; TRBD2 agrees at 9 bases. J was trimmed by 4 bases and V by 1 base; bases with no gene match: 5. Germline CDR1 reads GTSNPN; CDR2 reads SVGIG (reference sequence). The CDR3 has 14 residues. CDR3 DNA sequence: TGTGCCTGGAGTGACGCGGGAGGGCCTTACGAGCAGTACTTC. The encoded protein is CAWSDAGGPYEQYF. Drawing the rest from reference TRBV30 and TRBJ2-7, the complete variable domain is SQTIHQWPATLVQPVGSPLSLECTVEGTSNPNLYWYRQAAGRGLQLLFYSVGIGQISSEVPQNLSASRPQDRQFILSSKKLLLSDSGFYLCAWSDAGGPYEQYFGPGTRLTVT.

The V gene is TRBV4-2, the J gene TRBJ1-2, with TRBD1 identical over 7 bases. Germline V gives CDR1 LGHNA, CDR2 YNFKEQ. V lost 1 base and J lost 4; bases outside the gene matches: 12. The CDR3 consists of 17 residues. CDR3 coding DNA: TGTGCCAGCAGCCAAGCCTCCGGACAGGCTCTGAGCTATGGCTACACCTTC. Translated, it gives CASSQASGQALSYGYTF.

To note about this clonotype: One end of the junction varies from germline; a read error may be responsible. This chain connects TRBV20-1 to TRBJ2-7; no reliable D call. The CDR3 has 11 amino acids. Germline CDR1 DFQATT, CDR2 SNEGSKA (reference sequence). Here the CDR3 DNA reads TGCAGTGCCAGAGGTCTCTACGAGCAGTACTTC. It is translated as CSARGLYEQYF.

This clonotype has at least ten counts. J is TRBJ1-1 and V is TRBV12-5, with D unclear. Germline-derived CDR1 and CDR2 are LGHNT and FRNRAP. The V end was cut by 6 bases, the J end by 1 base, with 6 bases between. CDR3 size: 12 residues. The CDR3 DNA reads TGTGCTAGTGGCCGGGGGAACACTGAAGCTTTCTTT. Protein: CASGRGNTEAFF.

This clonotype was seen more than once but under ten times. The genes are TRBV20-1 and TRBJ2-7, with 10 bases fitting TRBD2. This CDR3 is 16 amino acids long. Per germline, CDR1 DFQATT and CDR2 SNEGSKA (reference sequence). The junction had 9 bases not matched to a gene; V was cut back by 0 bases and J by 4 bases. DNA of the CDR3: TGCAGTGCTAGAGATCTGGGTAGCGGGAGGAGGTACGAGCAGTACTTC. Translated: CSARDLGSGRRYEQYF.

This clonotype was seen at least ten times. This chain connects TRBV5-1 to TRBJ2-5; 9 nucleotides align to TRBD1. V dropped 1 base and J dropped 7; count of bases not matched to a gene: 23. Germline CDR1 reads SGHRS; CDR2 reads YFSETQ. The CDR3 sequence is 20 residues long. In DNA form, the CDR3 reads TGCGCCAGCAGCTTGTTTTGGGACAGGGACTTGCAGTCGGATCGGGGGACCCAGTACTTC. The encoded protein is CASSLFWDRDLQSDRGTQYF.

This clonotype was seen more than once but under ten times. The J gene is TRBJ2-3, the V gene TRBV7-2, with D uncertain. V dropped 7 bases and J dropped 0 bases, with 11 bases sitting between them. CDR3 length: 14 residues. Germline loops: CDR1 SGHTA, CDR2 FQGNSA. The CDR3 nucleotides read TGTGCCAGCACACGCCCCGGGAGCACAGATACGCAGTATTTT. Its protein product is CASTRPGSTDTQYF.

The chain links TRBV20-1 to TRBJ2-7, with a tentative D call TRBD2 (5 bases). Germline values: CDR1 DFQATT, CDR2 SNEGSKA (reference sequence). Trimming took 0 bases from V and 6 from J, leaving 24 bases between them. The CDR3 is 17 amino acids. CDR3 region: CSARDWVKGSSVAEQYF. CDR3 nucleotides: TGCAGTGCTAGAGATTGGGTCAAAGGGAGTTCGGTGGCCGAGCAGTACTTC.

This clonotype was counted at least ten times. The chain employs TRBV12-3 or TRBV12-4 and TRBJ2-1, with 8 bases fitting TRBD1. The CDR3 has 13 residues. V trimming: 4 bases; J trimming: 9 bases; junction bases outside the gene matches: 5. The CDR3 DNA is TGTGCCAGCAGTTCCGGACAGGGAGGTGAGCAGTTCTTC. Its protein product is CASSSGQGGEQFF.

This clonotype was picked up many times. CDR3 nucleotide sequence: TGTGCCAGCAGTTACGGGACAGGGTTCTACGAGCAGTACTTC. It yields the protein CASSYGTGFYEQYF. The chain is built from TRBV6-5 and TRBJ2-7; 9 bases agree with TRBD1. Germline CDR1 reads MNHEY; CDR2 reads SVGAGI. The CDR3 extends over 14 amino acids. The V segment lost 2 bases and the J segment 3 bases; nucleotides outside the gene matches: 2.

The chain combines TRBV28 with TRBJ2-3, with a possible D match to TRBD1 (6 bases). The germline gives CDR1 MDHEN, CDR2 SYDVKM. V lost 2 bases and J lost 1, with 10 bases in between. The CDR3 extends over 15 amino acids. In nucleotides, the CDR3 is TGTGCCAGCAGTTTAAGGGGACACGGCACAGATACGCAGTATTTT. Encoded protein: CASSLRGHGTDTQYF.

At least ten counts were recorded for this clonotype. The chain recombines TRBV20-1 with TRBJ1-5; D ambiguous. CDR1 is DFQATT, CDR2 SNEGSKA, per germline (reference sequence). This CDR3 is built from 14 residues. V was clipped by 3 bases and J by 2 bases, with 11 bases between them. In DNA, the CDR3 is TGCAGTGCTAGTTGGCGATGGGGCAATCAGCCCCAGCATTTT. Encoded protein: CSASWRWGNQPQHF.

This CDR3 reads CASSVGQDNEQFF. The CDR3 DNA reads as TGTGCCAGCAGCGTAGGACAGGACAATGAGCAGTTCTTC. The gene calls are TRBV7-9 and TRBJ2-1; 7 positions match TRBD1. This CDR3 has 13 residues. Trimming cost V 5 bases and J 5 bases; bases outside gene matches: 3. Germline loops: CDR1 SEHNR, CDR2 FQNEAQ (reference sequence).

This chain uses TRBV7-3 with TRBJ1-1, with TRBD1 as a possible D gene (5 bases). Deletions cut 8 bases from V and 10 bases from J, with 17 bases between. Germline lookup yields CDR1 SGHTA and CDR2 FQGTGA. CDR3 size: 12 residues. The CDR3 spells CASGLRGGRAFF. CDR3 nucleotide sequence: TGTGCCAGCGGCCTCCGCGGGGGGAGAGCTTTCTTT. The full variable domain, in which reference TRBV7-3 and TRBJ1-1 provide the parts outside the CDR3, is GAGVSQTPSNKVTEKGKYVELRCDPISGHTALYWYRQSLGQGPEFLIYFQGTGAADDSGLPNDRFFAVRPEGSVSTLKIQRTERGDSAVYLCASGLRGGRAFFGQGTRLTVV.

This clonotype appeared many times. CDR3 protein: CASSQESSYNEQFF. The CDR3 region has the DNA TGTGCCAGCAGCCAGGAAAGCTCCTACAATGAGCAGTTCTTC. V is TRBV2 and J is TRBJ2-1; no clear D. The CDR3 sequence is 14 residues long. The V end lost 6 bases, the J end lost 0 bases, and 9 bases lay between the germline ends. Germline CDR1 reads SNHLY; CDR2 reads FYNNEI.

The sample holds many counts of this clonotype. The CDR3 region has the DNA TGTGCCAGCAGCTTAGTTGGGACAGGGTGGCAACAGCCCCAGCATTTT. Encoded protein: CASSLVGTGWQQPQHF. The rearrangement uses TRBV7-9 and TRBJ1-5; 9 nucleotides match TRBD1. Germline CDR1 is SEHNR and CDR2 is FQNEAQ (reference sequence). This CDR3 has 16 amino acids. V shed 1 base and J 7 bases; nucleotides not matched to a gene: 8.

This clonotype was counted only a few times. The chain is built from TRBV6-2 or TRBV6-3 and TRBJ2-3; D remains ambiguous. This CDR3 comprises 12 residues. V gave up 1 base and J gave up 4 bases, with 3 bases separating them. CDR1 is MNHEY and CDR2 is SVGEGT in the germline V gene. The CDR3 DNA reads TGTGCCAGCAGTTACTACTCAGATACGCAGTATTTT. Amino acids: CASSYYSDTQYF.

This clonotype was detected once. The chain is built from TRBV5-1 and TRBJ1-5, with D possibly TRBD1 on 6 matching bases. Germline CDR1 reads SGHRS; CDR2 reads YFSETQ. The CDR3 runs to 14 residues. V shed 7 bases and J shed 7 bases, with 18 bases lying between them. CDR3 in DNA: TGCGCCAGCCGGCCAGGGGAAAGGGGGCAGCCCCAGCATTTT. Translating it yields CASRPGERGQPQHF.

This clonotype has only a few counts. J is TRBJ1-1 and V is TRBV12-3 or TRBV12-4; perhaps TRBD1 as D (5 bases). Trimming shortened V by 3 bases and J by 5 bases, and 10 bases separated the two germline ends. The CDR3 loop spans 13 amino acids. DNA for the CDR3: TGTGCCAGCAGTTTTGTGGGGGGGACTGAAGCTTTCTTT. Translated, it gives CASSFVGGTEAFF.

Concerning this clonotype itself: This could be a read error, since a much larger clone is one nucleotide away. This rearrangement joins TRBV11-1 to TRBJ2-7; possible D gene TRBD2, 5 bases. This CDR3 region has 13 residues. Germline V gives CDR1 SGHAT, CDR2 FQDESV (reference sequence). This chain's CDR3 is CASSQGPGSEQYF. The CDR3 coding sequence is TGCGCCAGCAGCCAAGGTCCTGGGAGCGAGCAGTACTTC.